This entry features one T cell receptor (beta chain) sequence. The antigen remains undetermined. Germline-derived CDR1 and CDR2 are ENHRY and SYGVKD. V trimming: 5 bases; J trimming: 4 bases; junction bases outside the gene matches: 4. This CDR3 has 15 amino acids. This record comes from a study of T-cell reconstitution after alpha-beta-depleted transplantation in children. General study results and limits: T-cell numbers and diversity, one year after transplant, stemmed largely from T cells that were newly produced. About two months after transplant, alpha-beta T cells reportedly came from several hundred expanded graft clones.

The authors prepared the TCRbeta library with unique molecular identifiers. TCRdb reanalysed the PCR reads using MiXCR and keeps one entry per CDR3 protein. Of about 110,000 distinct CDR3 sequences listed, about a tenth are singletons. This sequence originates from a boy between 2 and 10 years old with acute lymphoblastic leukemia, due to receive a stem cell transplant. V and J are TRBV10-3 and TRBJ2-2; 10 bases agree with TRBD1. Here the sequenced sample was PBMCs, taken before TCRalphabeta/CD19-depleted stem cell transplant. The CDR3 sequence is CAISQGTGATGELFF. The CDR3 coding sequence is TGTGCCATCAGTCAAGGGACAGGGGCCACCGGGGAGCTGTTTTTT.